The 16 T cell receptor beta chains given below trace back to one sample, sequenced in a study of T cells in Graves' hyperthyroidism and ophthalmopathy. From RNA transcripts, TCR beta CDR3 regions were amplified. Carried out on the TCR CDR3, a first-round RT-PCR used the HTBI primer set. TCRdb itself ran the multiplex PCR reads through MiXCR, one entry per CDR3 protein. The sample includes approximately 590,000 distinct CDR3 sequences, more than 15% seen only once; the top ten take around 7.3%. Sequenced sample: blood. Every receptor here comes from a woman in her twenties or thirties with Graves' hyperthyroidism.

The rearrangement links TRBV7-2 to TRBJ2-1, with a tentative D call TRBD2 (5 bases). Germline CDR1 reads SGHTA; CDR2 reads FQGNSA. This CDR3 has 16 residues. V lost 2 bases to trimming and J lost 2 bases, with 13 bases between them. The CDR3 nucleotides read TGTGCCAGCAGCTTAAATGGAGGTGGAGCCTACAATGAGCAGTTCTTC. Amino acid sequence: CASSLNGGGAYNEQFF.

The CDR3 region is CASSPGLAGAGRTQYF. CDR3 bases: TGTGCCAGCAGTCCCGGACTAGCGGGAGCAGGGCGTACGCAGTATTTT. The chain joins TRBV14 to TRBJ2-3; 13 bases agree with TRBD2. Germline V lookup: CDR1 SGHDN, CDR2 FVKESK. J was trimmed by 8 bases and V by 6 bases; bases with no gene match: 11. The CDR3 totals 16 residues.

This clonotype has a count of ten or more. The V and J genes are TRBV7-3 and TRBJ2-7; D uncertain. Germline lookup yields CDR1 SGHTA and CDR2 FQGTGA. Trimming removed 2 bases from V and 7 bases from J, with 9 bases in between. CDR3 size: 12 residues. The CDR3 here is CASSLGPPEQYF. The DNA of the CDR3 is TGTGCCAGCAGCTTAGGGCCTCCAGAGCAGTACTTC.

This clonotype was observed many times. The rearrangement links TRBV12-5 to TRBJ1-1; D might be TRBD1 (6 bases). Germline V lookup: CDR1 LGHNT, CDR2 FRNRAP. V was pared by 6 bases and J by 1 base, with 12 bases between. There are 14 residues in the CDR3. This chain's CDR3 is CASGQGSGNTEAFF. In DNA form, the CDR3 reads TGTGCTAGTGGCCAGGGGTCCGGGAACACTGAAGCTTTCTTT.

This clonotype showed up just a few times. The chain has TRBV5-1 and TRBJ2-3, with a weak D call TRBD2 (6 bases). The CDR3 covers 15 residues. The V end lost 0 bases, the J end lost 1 base, and 9 bases lay between the germline ends. Germline V gene sequence: CDR1 SGHRS, CDR2 YFSETQ. The CDR3 region is CASSLAGTRTDTQYF. CDR3 sequence (DNA): TGCGCCAGCAGCTTGGCAGGGACTCGCACAGATACGCAGTATTTT.

V usage is TRBV12-5 and J usage is TRBJ1-4; possibly TRBD1 for D (5 bases). CDR1 and CDR2 (germline): LGHNT, FRNRAP. Trimming cost V 0 bases and J 6 bases, with 14 bases left between them. CDR3 length equals 16 residues. The CDR3 DNA follows: TGTGCTAGTGGTTTGGTTTCGGGGGGAGGGGATGAAAAACTGTTTTTT. It translates to CASGLVSGGGDEKLFF.

V and J are TRBV5-4 and TRBJ2-2; D is possibly TRBD2 (6 bases). The CDR3 is made up of 15 amino acids. Germline-derived CDR1 and CDR2 are SGHNT and YYREEE (reference sequence). V lost 0 bases and J 4 bases, leaving 10 bases between the germline ends. The CDR3 is CASSLGSSVTGELFF. The CDR3 DNA reads as TGTGCCAGCAGCTTGGGTTCTAGCGTCACCGGGGAGCTGTTTTTT.

This clonotype was detected ten times or more. The chain joins TRBV18 to TRBJ2-7, with D possibly being TRBD1 (5 bases). The CDR3 consists of 15 residues. CDR1 KGHSH and CDR2 LQKENI come from the germline V gene. V was trimmed by 3 bases and J by 2 bases, leaving 14 bases between them. CDR3 residues: CASSPLTESTYEQYF. CDR3 nucleotide sequence: TGTGCCAGCTCACCCCTGACAGAGTCTACCTACGAGCAGTACTTC.

This clonotype was counted at least ten times. V and J are TRBV6-1 and TRBJ1-6, with 7 bases aligning to TRBD1. CDR3 length equals 13 residues. Per germline, CDR1 MNHNS and CDR2 SASEGT. After removal of 6 bases from V and 9 bases from J, the junction contained 5 bases not matched to a gene. The CDR3: CASRAGGGSPLHF. Here the CDR3 DNA reads TGTGCCAGCAGAGCAGGGGGGGGTTCACCCCTCCACTTT.

This clonotype has a count of ten or more. The V call is TRBV13, the J call TRBJ2-1; 9 bases line up with TRBD1. J was trimmed by 2 bases and V by 5 bases; bases with no gene match: 4. Germline V lookup: CDR1 PRHDT, CDR2 FYEKMQ (reference sequence). CDR3 length: 15 amino acids. The CDR3 coding sequence is TGTGCCAGCAGCGGCGGGACAGGGACCTACAATGAGCAGTTCTTC. Protein sequence: CASSGGTGTYNEQFF. Full variable domain (rest looked up from reference TRBV13 and TRBJ2-1): AAGVIQSPRHLIKEKRETATLKCYPIPRHDTVYWYQQGPGQDPQFLISFYEKMQSDKGSIPDRFSAQQFSDYHSELNMSSLELGDSALYFCASSGGTGTYNEQFFGPGTRLTVL.

In its sample, this clonotype was seen a few times. V and J are TRBV5-6 and TRBJ2-7; D may match TRBD1 or TRBD2 (5 bases each). V was clipped by 6 bases and J by 4 bases, with 14 bases between them. This CDR3 spans 13 amino acids. Germline V gene data show CDR1 as SGHDT and CDR2 as YYEEEE. The CDR3 reads CASKGRAPYEQYF. Written as DNA, the CDR3 is TGTGCCAGCAAGGGGCGGGCTCCTTACGAGCAGTACTTC.

This clonotype occurred many times. The chain links TRBV28 to TRBJ2-7; D possibly corresponds to TRBD2 (6 bases). Germline assignment: CDR1 MDHEN and CDR2 SYDVKM. The CDR3 runs to 13 residues. CDR3 coding DNA: TGTGCAAGCGGGCCGGGGAGATCCTACGAGCAGTACTTC. The encoded protein is CASGPGRSYEQYF.

This clonotype came up many times. The chain joins TRBV27 to TRBJ1-5, with TRBD1 identical over 10 bases. The CDR3 covers 17 residues. Germline values: CDR1 MNHEY, CDR2 SMNVEV (reference sequence). The V and J ends lost 5 bases and 1 base, in that order; junction bases with no gene match: 8. The CDR3 coding sequence is TGTGCCAGCAGTCCACGACAGGGGGCCATCAGCAATCAGCCCCAGCATTTT. Translated, it gives CASSPRQGAISNQPQHF.

As regards this clonotype: Since a much larger clone is just one base distant, this may be a read error. This sequence joins TRBV5-5 and TRBJ2-1; 10 bases match TRBD1. There are 16 residues in the CDR3. Per germline, CDR1 SGHKS and CDR2 YYEKEE (reference sequence). V lost 3 bases to trimming and J lost 0 bases; unmatched junction nucleotides: 3. CDR3 DNA: TGTGCCAGCAGCTGGGGACAGGGGATCTCCTACAATGAGCAGTTCTTC. Its protein product is CASSWGQGISYNEQFF.

This clonotype was counted ten times or more. The CDR3 is CASSLEGTTSTDTQYF. DNA of the CDR3: TGTGCCAGCAGCTTAGAAGGGACAACCAGCACAGATACGCAGTATTTT. The chain employs TRBV11-2 and TRBJ2-3; D might be TRBD1 (6 bases). The CDR3 length is 16 residues. The V end lost 0 bases, the J end lost 0 bases, and 10 bases lay between the germline ends. CDR1 SGHAT and CDR2 FQNNGV come from the germline V gene.

This clonotype was counted many times. V and J are TRBV20-1 and TRBJ2-7; a weak D match, TRBD1 (6 bases). The V end was cut by 0 bases, the J end by 4 bases, with 10 bases between. Germline CDR1 and CDR2: DFQATT and SNEGSKA (reference sequence). The CDR3 is 13 residues long. The CDR3 sequence is CSARDVRGYEQYF. The DNA for the CDR3 is TGCAGTGCTAGAGATGTAAGGGGGTACGAGCAGTACTTC.